This T cell receptor (beta chain) stems from a study of T cell responses to AZD1222 COVID-19 vaccine. The wider study: The study pooled second doses at about 4 or about 12 weeks.

Study-wide results and limits: Unmutated variant regions are reportedly the target of nearly half of TCRs that are spike-specific. White British donors predominated, females outnumbered males, and clonal diversity was possibly underestimated. CD4 TCRs covered the whole spike, strongest at regions 160-218 and 743-854.

The table came from immunoSEQ multiplex PCR; TCRdb's copy has only in-frame clones and leaves some out. The sample yields around 130,000 clones, approximately 85% seen once. This CDR3 contains 13 residues. Trimming shortened V by 2 bases and J by 5 bases, and 6 bases separated the two germline ends. With regard to this clone: Its antigen is as yet unknown.

This sequence was found in an adult in good health. The material was peripheral blood, obtained on day 0 of AZD1222 vaccination. J is TRBJ2-2 and V is TRBV12-3 or TRBV12-4, with D hard to call. CDR3 sequence (DNA): TGTGCCAGCAGTTTACTGAATACCGGGGAGCTGTTTTTT. This gives the protein CASSLLNTGELFF.